The entry below describes one TCR beta chain. Its antigen is currently unknown. This CDR3 contains 19 residues. Losses at the gene ends were 6 bases for V and 0 bases for J; bases not matched to a gene: 14. Germline V gives CDR1 MNHEY, CDR2 SMNVEV (reference sequence). This specimen comes from a study of OX40 agonist ivuxolimab in advanced cancers. Study-level information: Cancers in dose escalation were hepatocellular, melanoma, renal cell and head and neck. A partial response was reached by three patients: one with hepatocellular carcinoma and two with cutaneous melanoma. General observations from the study: Researchers did not establish what antigens the expanded peripheral T cells target.

Sequenced by immunoSEQ multiplex PCR; TCRdb stores in-frame clones only, minus some. The sample lists more than 75,000 clones; roughly 84% were seen once. This receptor was obtained from an adult with an advanced solid tumor such as melanoma, head and neck, liver or kidney cancer. The sample here was CD4+ or CD8+ T cells sorted from blood, taken in a trial of the OX40 agonist ivuxolimab. V and J are TRBV27 and TRBJ2-3; 11 bases map to TRBD2. The DNA for the CDR3 is TGTGCCAGCAGCCCCCGACTAGCGGGGAAGGCGGGAAGCACAGATACGCAGTATTTT. Residues: CASSPRLAGKAGSTDTQYF.